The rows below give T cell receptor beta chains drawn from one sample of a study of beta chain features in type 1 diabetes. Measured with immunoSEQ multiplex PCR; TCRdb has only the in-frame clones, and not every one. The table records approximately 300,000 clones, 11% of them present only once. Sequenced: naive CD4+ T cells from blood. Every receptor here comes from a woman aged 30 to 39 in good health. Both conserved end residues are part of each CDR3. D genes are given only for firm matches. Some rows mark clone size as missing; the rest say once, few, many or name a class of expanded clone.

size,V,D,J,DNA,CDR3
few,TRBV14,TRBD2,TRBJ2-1,TGTGCCAGCAGCCCTAATAGCGGGAGCTCCTACAATGAGCAGTTCTTC,CASSPNSGSSYNEQFF
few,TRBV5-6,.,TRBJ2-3,TGTGCCAGCAGCTCCTACACAGATACGCAGTATTTT,CASSSYTDTQYF
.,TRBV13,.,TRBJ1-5,TGTGCCAGCAGCTTACGGAGGGCCCAGCCCCAGCATTTT,CASSLRRAQPQHF
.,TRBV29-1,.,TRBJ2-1,TGCAGCGTTGTTCACTTATACAATGAGCAGTTCTTC,CSVVHLYNEQFF
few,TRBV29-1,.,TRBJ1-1,TGCAGCGTTGAAGCCTGGAACACTGAAGCTTTCTTT,CSVEAWNTEAFF
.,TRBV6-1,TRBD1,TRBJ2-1,TGTGCCAGCAGCGGGGACAGGGGCCGCCAGGACTTCTTC,CASSGDRGRQDFF
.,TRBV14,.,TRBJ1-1,TGTGCCAGCAGCCTCCTCGCAGGGATCTCTGAAGCTTTCTTT,CASSLLAGISEAFF
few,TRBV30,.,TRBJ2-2,TGTGCCTGGAGGGGTCCGGGCACCGGGGAGCTGTTTTTT,CAWRGPGTGELFF
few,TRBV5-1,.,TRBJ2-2,TGCGCCAGCAGCTTGGCCGGAGGTCTAGCGAACACCGGGGAGCTGTTTTTT,CASSLAGGLANTGELFF
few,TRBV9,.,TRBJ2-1,TGTGCCAGCAGCGCGTCAGCGGATAGCTCCTACAATGAGCAGTTCTTC,CASSASADSSYNEQFF
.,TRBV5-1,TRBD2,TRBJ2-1,TGCGCCAGCAGCGTCGGACTAGCGGGTACTTCCTACAATGAGCAGTTCTTC,CASSVGLAGTSYNEQFF
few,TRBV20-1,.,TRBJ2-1,TGCAGTGCTTCTCAGGGAAATGAGCAGTTCTTC,CSASQGNEQFF
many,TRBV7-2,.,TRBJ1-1,TGTGCCAGCGGCACAGGGAACACTGAAGCTTTCTTT,CASGTGNTEAFF
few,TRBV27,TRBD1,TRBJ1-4,TGTGCCAGCAGTTTATTTGCCAGGGGGCGAGAAAAACTGTTTTTT,CASSLFARGREKLFF
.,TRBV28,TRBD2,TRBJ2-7,TGTGCCAGCAGTTCCGGGACTAGCGTTTCCTCCTACGAGCAGTACTTC,CASSSGTSVSSYEQYF
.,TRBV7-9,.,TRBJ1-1,TGTGCCAGCAGTTTTCGGACAGAGAACACTGAAGCTTTCTTT,CASSFRTENTEAFF
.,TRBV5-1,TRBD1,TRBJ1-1,TGCGCCAGCAGCACGAAACAGGGGGCGCGAACTGAAGCTTTCTTT,CASSTKQGARTEAFF
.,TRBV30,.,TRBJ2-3,TGTGCCTGGAGACCCGCCCGATTTGAGAGCACAGATACGCAGTATTTT,CAWRPARFESTDTQYF
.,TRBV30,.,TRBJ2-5,TGTGCCTGGAGCCTCTGGGGGGGGACAACTCAAGAGACCCAGTACTTC,CAWSLWGGTTQETQYF
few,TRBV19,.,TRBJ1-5,TGTGCCAGTAGTTCTGACAGGAATAATCAGCCCCAGCATTTT,CASSSDRNNQPQHF
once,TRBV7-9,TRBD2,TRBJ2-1,TGTGCCAGCAGCTTGCAGGGACTAGCGGGAGTATCGTACAATGAGCAGTTCTTC,CASSLQGLAGVSYNEQFF
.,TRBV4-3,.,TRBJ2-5,TGCGCCAGCAGCCAAGAGACGGAGGTGGAGACCCAGTACTTC,CASSQETEVETQYF
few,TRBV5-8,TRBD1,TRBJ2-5,TGTGCCAGCAAATACTACGACAGGGCTTGGGAGACCCAGTACTTC,CASKYYDRAWETQYF
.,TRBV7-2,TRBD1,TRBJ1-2,TGTGCCAGCAGGTTGGGACAGACCACGGGCTACACCTTC,CASRLGQTTGYTF
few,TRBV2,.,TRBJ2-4,TGTGCCAGCAGTGAAGCTCCGACTAGGCCGTCTTCCGCCAAAAACATTCAGTACTTC,CASSEAPTRPSSAKNIQYF
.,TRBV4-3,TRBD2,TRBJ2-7,TGCGCCAGCAGCCGAACCGGGACTAGCGGGAGCTGGGAGCAGTACTTC,CASSRTGTSGSWEQYF
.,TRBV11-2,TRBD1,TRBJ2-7,TGTGCCAGCTCTACAGGGGTGGGCGAGCAGTACTTC,CASSTGVGEQYF
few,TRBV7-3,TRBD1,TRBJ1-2,TGTGCCAGCAGCTTGTCAGGGGGCAACTATGGCTACACCTTC,CASSLSGGNYGYTF
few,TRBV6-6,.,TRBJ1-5,TGTGCCAGCAGGGGAGGGGCGAATCAGCCCCAGCATTTT,CASRGGANQPQHF
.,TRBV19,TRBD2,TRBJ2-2,TGTGCCAGTAGTACGCTAGCGGGAGTGGTCGGGGAGCTGTTTTTT,CASSTLAGVVGELFF
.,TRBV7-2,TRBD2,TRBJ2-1,TGTGCCAGCAGCCCCCAAACTAGCGGGACCTACAATGAGCAGTTCTTC,CASSPQTSGTYNEQFF
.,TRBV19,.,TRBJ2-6,TGTGCCAGTAGTCCTCTAGGAATCTCGGCCAACGTCCTGACTTTC,CASSPLGISANVLTF
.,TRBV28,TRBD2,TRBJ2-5,TGTGCCAGCAGTTTATCCCCGTTTGGCGGACTAGCGCCTGCCCAGTACTTC,CASSLSPFGGLAPAQYF
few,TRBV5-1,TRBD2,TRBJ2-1,TGCGCCAGCAGTCTAGTCGCGGGAGTAAGCGAGCAGTTCTTC,CASSLVAGVSEQFF
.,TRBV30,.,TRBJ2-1,TGTGCCTGGGGGGGTCGGGGGTCGGGCTCCTACAATGAGCAGTTCTTC,CAWGGRGSGSYNEQFF
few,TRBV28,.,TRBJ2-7,TGTGCCAGCCAATTGGGAGGATACGAGCAGTACTTC,CASQLGGYEQYF
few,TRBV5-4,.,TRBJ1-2,TGTGCCAGCAGCTTGGATGTGGAGGCCTACCTCTATGGCTACACCTTC,CASSLDVEAYLYGYTF
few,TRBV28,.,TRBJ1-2,TGTGCCAGCAGTCTACGGACCACAGGGCTCGGCTATGGCTACACCTTC,CASSLRTTGLGYGYTF
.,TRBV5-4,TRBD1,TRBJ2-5,TGTGCCAGCAGCAGGGGGACAGAACAAGAGACCCAGTACTTC,CASSRGTEQETQYF
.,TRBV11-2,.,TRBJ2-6,TGTGCCAGCAGCTCCGGGAGCTCTGGGGCCAACGTCCTGACTTTC,CASSSGSSGANVLTF
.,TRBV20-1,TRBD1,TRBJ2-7,TGCAAAGGACAGGATTCCTACGAGCAGTACTTC,CKGQDSYEQYF
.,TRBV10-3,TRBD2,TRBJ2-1,TGTGCCATCAGTAAGTTCGAGCGGGAGTCTCTCTACAATGAGCAGTTCTTC,CAISKFERESLYNEQFF
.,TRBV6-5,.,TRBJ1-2,TGTGCCAGCAGTTACAGGAGGGAGAATGGCTACACCTTC,CASSYRRENGYTF
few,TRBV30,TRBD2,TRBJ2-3,TGTGCCTGGAGTCTTAGCGGGAAGACCGGGACAGATACGCAGTATTTT,CAWSLSGKTGTDTQYF
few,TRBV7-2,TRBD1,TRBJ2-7,TGTGCCAGCAGCTTAGCCCCGGGACAGGGTAGGAACGAGCAGTACTTC,CASSLAPGQGRNEQYF
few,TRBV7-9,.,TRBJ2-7,TGTGCCAGCAGTCTAATGACAGACTCCTACGAGCAGTACTTC,CASSLMTDSYEQYF
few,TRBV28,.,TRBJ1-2,TGTGCCAGCAGTTTACAGATTAACTATGGCTACACCTTC,CASSLQINYGYTF
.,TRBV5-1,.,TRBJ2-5,TGCGCCCGCAGCTTGGGGGCCGAGACCCAGTACTTC,CARSLGAETQYF
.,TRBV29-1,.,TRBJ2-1,TGCAGCGTTGAGGTGGGACTCACGGAAGCCAATGAGCAGTTCTTC,CSVEVGLTEANEQFF
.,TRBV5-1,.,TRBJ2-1,TGCGCCAGCAGCTCCGGACACCCGGGCAATGAGCAGTTCTTC,CASSSGHPGNEQFF
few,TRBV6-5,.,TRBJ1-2,TGTGCCAGCGCAGCAGGGAGGACTAACTATGGCTACACCTTC,CASAAGRTNYGYTF
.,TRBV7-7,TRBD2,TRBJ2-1,TGTGCTAGCAGCTTAGTCGAGACTAGCGGCAATGAGCAGTTCTTC,CASSLVETSGNEQFF